Shown below are 27 T cell receptor beta chains from a single sample sequenced in a study of blood T cell repertoires in COVID-19. The protocol was immunoSEQ multiplex PCR, while the TCRdb copy is restricted to in-frame clones and leaves out a portion. The top ten hold 6.5% to 9.5% of the sample, which has about 200,000 clones, around 82% seen once. The sample taken for sequencing was PBMCs or T cells enriched from blood (not recorded which). The receptors come from a man aged 35 to 55 who had recovered from COVID-19.

DNA of the CDR3: TGTGCCATCAGTGCAAATTCCCACTCTGGAAACACCATATATTTT. Translated: CAISANSHSGNTIYF. V gene TRBV10-3 combines with J gene TRBJ1-3; D is uncertain. The CDR3 is 15 amino acids. Per germline, CDR1 ENHRY and CDR2 SYGVKD. Deletions cut 4 bases from V and 0 bases from J, with 10 bases between.

The chain carries TRBV7-8 and TRBJ1-2; a weak D match, TRBD1 (5 bases). Trimming shortened V by 2 bases and J by 2 bases, and 9 bases separated the two germline ends. The CDR3 spans 14 residues. CDR1 and CDR2 (germline): SGHVS, FQNEAQ. In DNA form, the CDR3 reads TGTGCCAGCAGCTTAAGGGACTTAAACTATGGCTACACCTTC. This translates into CASSLRDLNYGYTF.

This clone was seen just once. The chain couples TRBV6-5 to TRBJ1-5; TRBD1 matches 8 bases. Trimming took 5 bases from V and 3 from J; bases not matched to a gene: 6. Germline values: CDR1 MNHEY, CDR2 SVGAGI. The CDR3 totals 15 residues. The CDR3 coding sequence is TGTGCCAGCAGTAACAGGGGGTTTGACAATCAGCCCCAGCATTTT. Its translation is CASSNRGFDNQPQHF.

The gene calls are TRBV3-1 (or the pseudogene TRBV3-2) and TRBJ1-1; D possibly corresponds to TRBD1 (5 bases). V dropped 4 bases and J dropped 2 bases, with 14 bases sitting between them. The germline V gene has CDR1 LGHDT and CDR2 YNNKEL (reference sequence). The CDR3 consists of 15 residues. The CDR3 nucleotides are TGTGCCAGCAGCCCCCACGGGGGACGAAACACTGAAGCTTTCTTT. It is translated as CASSPHGGRNTEAFF.

J is TRBJ2-4 and V is TRBV6-1; 8 bases are a match to TRBD2. Per germline, CDR1 MNHNS and CDR2 SASEGT. V lost 3 bases, J lost 4 bases, and 17 bases stayed unmatched. This CDR3 is 19 amino acids long. The CDR3 loop reads CASSDSVGHRLAMKNIQYF. The CDR3 DNA sequence: TGTGCCAGCAGTGATTCCGTCGGGCACCGACTAGCGATGAAAAACATTCAGTACTTC.

Notes on this clone: A read error likely explains this, since a far larger clone differs by one base. The gene calls are TRBV7-6 and TRBJ1-3; 7 nucleotides agree with TRBD1. This CDR3 has 15 residues. CDR1 and CDR2 from the germline V gene are SGHVS and FNYEAQ. J gave up 0 bases and V 4 bases, and 3 bases lay outside the gene matches. The CDR3 spells CASSSTGISGNTIYF. CDR3 bases: TGTGCCAGCAGCTCGACAGGGATCTCTGGAAACACCATATATTTT.

The gene calls are TRBV5-1 and TRBJ1-5; 7 bases agree with TRBD1. Germline V gene lookup returns CDR1 SGHRS and CDR2 YFSETQ. The CDR3 extends over 16 amino acids. V shed 0 bases and J 4 bases; nucleotides not matched to a gene: 7. CDR3 nucleotide sequence: TGCGCCAGCAGCTTGGGAGGGGGCGCGGGGAATCAGCCCCAGCATTTT. This translates into CASSLGGGAGNQPQHF. The whole variable domain, filled in from reference TRBV5-1 and TRBJ1-5, reads KAGVTQTPRYLIKTRGQQVTLSCSPISGHRSVSWYQQTPGQGLQFLFEYFSETQRNKGNFPGRFSGRQFSNSRSEMNVSTLELGDSALYLCASSLGGGAGNQPQHFGDGTRLSIL.

The chain employs TRBV7-9 and TRBJ1-5; no definite D call. The CDR3 has 13 amino acids. The germline V gene has CDR1 SEHNR and CDR2 FQNEAQ (reference sequence). V shed 5 bases and J shed 5 bases, with 10 bases lying between them. CDR3 sequence reads: CASSVGLDQPQHF. The CDR3 coding sequence is TGTGCCAGCAGCGTGGGCCTTGATCAGCCCCAGCATTTT.

The V and J genes are TRBV28 and TRBJ1-3; D perhaps matches TRBD1 (6 bases). Trimming took off 3 bases at V and 2 bases at J, with 14 bases between the two ends. Looked up from germline, CDR1 is MDHEN and CDR2 is SYDVKM. CDR3 length: 16 amino acids. For the CDR3, the DNA is TGTGCCAGCAGTTTTTTGGGGGGGGCGACTGGAAACACCATATATTTT. This gives the protein CASSFLGGATGNTIYF.

This clone was found a few times. J is TRBJ1-1 and V is TRBV6-5; the D gene is possibly TRBD1 (6 bases). Trimming stripped 2 bases from V and 8 bases from J, with 15 bases between. Germline V lookup: CDR1 MNHEY, CDR2 SVGAGI. There are 14 residues in the CDR3. The CDR3: CASSYTPWTVEAFF. The CDR3, as DNA: TGTGCCAGCAGTTACACACCCTGGACAGTCGAAGCTTTCTTT.

The sample holds one count of this clone. The chain links TRBV6-5 to TRBJ1-2; 11 bases agree with TRBD1. Germline-derived CDR1 and CDR2 are MNHEY and SVGAGI. The CDR3 covers 14 residues. V shed 6 bases and J 4 bases; nucleotides not matched to a gene: 4. The CDR3 loop reads CASRFGQGAYGYTF. The CDR3 DNA follows: TGTGCCAGCAGATTTGGACAGGGGGCCTATGGCTACACCTTC.

V and J are TRBV12-3 or TRBV12-4 and TRBJ1-2; D is unclear. The CDR3 extends over 13 amino acids. V gave up 7 bases and J gave up 8 bases, with 17 bases separating them. CDR3 protein: CASTATHLPGYTF. DNA of the CDR3: TGTGCCAGCACCGCGACTCATCTACCCGGCTACACCTTC.

The chain uses TRBV4-2 and TRBJ1-6; 8 bases agree with TRBD1. The germline gives CDR1 LGHNA, CDR2 YNFKEQ. This CDR3 region has 19 residues. Germline trimming cut 1 base from V and 6 bases from J; bases unmatched to any gene: 14. The CDR3 DNA follows: TGTGCCAGCAGCCAAGGACAAGGCAGGGGGCTTCGATTTAATTCACCCCTCCACTTT. Translated, it gives CASSQGQGRGLRFNSPLHF.

The DNA for the CDR3 is TGTGCCAGCAGCTTGAGACAGGGGGCGAATGGCTACACCTTC. This translates into CASSLRQGANGYTF. The genes are TRBV5-4 and TRBJ1-2; 10 bases map to TRBD1. The CDR3 runs 14 residues. V shed 1 base, J shed 6 bases, and the junction held 3 bases outside the gene matches. Germline CDR1 SGHNT, CDR2 YYREEE (reference sequence).

The chain carries TRBV13 and TRBJ1-2, with 12 bases matching TRBD1. The junction had 12 bases not matched to a gene; V was cut back by 5 bases and J by 5 bases. This CDR3 is built from 17 residues. Germline lookup yields CDR1 PRHDT and CDR2 FYEKMQ (reference sequence). The CDR3 spells CASSAGTGGGISYGYTF. The DNA of the CDR3 is TGTGCCAGCAGCGCCGGGACAGGGGGCGGGATATCGTATGGCTACACCTTC.

The V and J genes are TRBV7-9 and TRBJ1-4, with 7 positions matching TRBD1. Germline values: CDR1 SEHNR, CDR2 FQNEAQ (reference sequence). After removal of 5 bases from V and 4 bases from J, the junction contained 7 bases not matched to a gene. The CDR3 extends over 15 amino acids. CDR3 nucleotides: TGTGCCAGCAGCCCCTCGGGACAGAGTAATGAAAAACTGTTTTTT. It translates to CASSPSGQSNEKLFF.

The rearrangement uses TRBV6-5 and TRBJ2-7, with D hard to call. CDR1 MNHEY and CDR2 SVGAGI come from the germline V gene. The CDR3 covers 11 residues. V was trimmed by 11 bases and J by 0 bases, leaving 8 bases between them. The chain's CDR3 is CAARNSYEQYF. The DNA for the CDR3 is TGTGCCGCGAGGAACTCCTACGAGCAGTACTTC.

Here the CDR3 reads CASSPSGYASGNTIYF. The DNA for the CDR3 is TGTGCCAGCAGCCCATCGGGTTATGCTTCTGGAAACACCATATATTTT. This rearrangement joins TRBV7-8 to TRBJ1-3; D gene unclear. Trimming pared 5 bases from V and 1 base from J, leaving 15 bases between. The CDR3 runs to 16 residues. The germline CDR1 and CDR2 sequences are SGHVS and FQNEAQ.

The V and J genes are TRBV19 and TRBJ1-1, with 7 bases that match TRBD1. The V gene end was trimmed by 6 bases and the J gene end by 0 bases; junction bases not matched to a gene: 7. The CDR3 covers 15 residues. CDR1 and CDR2 from the germline V gene are LNHDA and SQIVND (reference sequence). The CDR3 DNA reads as TGTGCCAGTAGCCTAGGAAGGGGGCTGAACACTGAAGCTTTCTTT. Translation gives CASSLGRGLNTEAFF.

Notes on this clone: Other DNA sequences in the same sample also yield this CDR3. The chain joins TRBV5-1 to TRBJ1-2; 7 bases agree with TRBD1. This CDR3 has 13 amino acids. Germline-derived CDR1 and CDR2 are SGHRS and YFSETQ. J was trimmed by 3 bases and V by 4 bases; bases with no gene match: 3. Here the CDR3 reads CASSPGQDYGYTF. The CDR3 coding sequence is TGCGCCAGCAGCCCAGGACAGGACTATGGCTACACCTTC.

This clone was counted only a few times. The chain has TRBV19 and TRBJ2-3, with TRBD1 matching over 8 bases. CDR3 length: 14 amino acids. With V trimmed by 7 bases and J by 5 bases, 8 bases remained unmatched. Germline V CDR1 and CDR2: LNHDA, SQIVND (reference sequence). The CDR3 region has the DNA TGTGCCAGTACCAAGACAGGGGCCGGAGATACGCAGTATTTT. Protein: CASTKTGAGDTQYF.

The chain is built from TRBV23-1 and TRBJ2-1; TRBD1 might be the D (6 bases). TRBV23-1 is recorded as an ORF, its role being uncertain. V was clipped by 0 bases and J by 5 bases, with 8 bases between them. This CDR3 region has 14 residues. CDR3 protein: CASSQSRGNNEQFF. The CDR3 region has the DNA TGCGCCAGCAGTCAATCGAGGGGGAACAATGAGCAGTTCTTC.

V and J are TRBV6-5 and TRBJ1-2; the match to TRBD1 covers 8 bases. Germline V CDR1 and CDR2: MNHEY, SVGAGI. V lost 0 bases and J lost 6; bases outside the gene matches: 0. This CDR3 spans 13 amino acids. The chain's CDR3 is CASSYSTGDGYTF. In DNA form, the CDR3 reads TGTGCCAGCAGTTACTCGACAGGGGATGGCTACACCTTC.

The sample holds a few counts of this clone. V is TRBV9 and J is TRBJ1-1; D is unresolved. Germline CDR1 is SGDLS and CDR2 is YYNGEE. Trimming pared 7 bases from V and 1 base from J, leaving 8 bases between. CDR3 size: 12 residues. CDR3 region: CASGHGNTEAFF. CDR3 coding DNA: TGTGCCAGCGGGCATGGGAACACTGAAGCTTTCTTT.

J is TRBJ1-3 and V is TRBV27; tentative D call: TRBD1 (5 bases). The CDR3 is 16 amino acids. V shed 5 bases and J shed 4 bases, with 18 bases lying between them. Germline values: CDR1 MNHEY, CDR2 SMNVEV (reference sequence). CDR3 nucleotide sequence: TGTGCCAGCAGTCCCGCGGGGACCTGGCCAGGAAACACCATATATTTT. This encodes CASSPAGTWPGNTIYF.

The rearrangement uses TRBV28 and TRBJ1-6, with a tentative D call TRBD1 (5 bases). Trimming shortened V by 8 bases and J by 3 bases, and 8 bases separated the two germline ends. Germline assignment: CDR1 MDHEN and CDR2 SYDVKM. CDR3 length: 13 amino acids. The CDR3 coding sequence is TGTGCCAGCGGGGGAGGCTATAATTCACCCCTCCACTTT. Translating it yields CASGGGYNSPLHF.

V is TRBV19 and J is TRBJ1-1; a weak D match, TRBD1 (6 bases). The length of the CDR3 is 13 residues. The ends were cut back, 6 bases at V and 4 bases at J, with 12 bases in the middle. CDR1 and CDR2 (germline): LNHDA, SQIVND (reference sequence). The CDR3 DNA is TGTGCCAGTAGCCCGACAGGTGGCACTGAAGCTTTCTTT. It encodes CASSPTGGTEAFF.